This is a list of T cell receptor beta chains from one sample in a study of blood T cell repertoires in COVID-19. The method was immunoSEQ multiplex PCR; TCRdb's version includes in-frame clones alone and lacks a portion of them. This sample yields hundreds of thousands of clones, of which around 87% are seen a single time; approximately 1.5% belongs to the top ten. The sequenced material came from peripheral blood. The receptors stem from a middle-aged woman who had recovered from COVID-19. Both conserved end residues are part of each CDR3. The order of the fields is CDR3 length, V gene, clone size, D gene, J gene, CDR3 protein, CDR3 DNA. D genes are given only for firm matches. For some rows the clone size is stated as once, few or many, or as a class when expanded; others skip it.

15	TRBV18	few	-	TRBJ1-6	CASSPWGDSNSPLHF	TGTGCCAGCTCACCATGGGGCGACAGTAATTCACCCCTCCACTTT
14	TRBV6-4	few	-	TRBJ1-1	CASSPQGLLTEAFF	TGTGCCAGCAGTCCACAGGGTTTACTCACTGAAGCTTTCTTT
14	TRBV6-5	-	TRBD1	TRBJ1-1	CASSSGQLNTEAFF	TGTGCCAGCAGTTCGGGACAGTTGAACACTGAAGCTTTCTTT
13	TRBV3-1/TRBV3-2	-	TRBD1	TRBJ2-7	CASSRGQGYEQYF	TGTGCCAGCAGCCGCGGACAGGGCTACGAGCAGTACTTC
16	TRBV6-6	-	-	TRBJ1-5	CASSPGGAYSNQPQHF	TGTGCCAGCAGCCCCGGGGGGGCCTATAGCAATCAGCCCCAGCATTTT
15	TRBV4-3	-	-	TRBJ2-3	CASSQDRQATDTQYF	TGCGCCAGCAGCCAAGACCGGCAGGCCACAGATACGCAGTATTTT
14	TRBV19	few	TRBD1	TRBJ1-2	CASSASGTGKGYTF	TGTGCCAGTAGTGCATCCGGGACAGGGAAAGGCTACACCTTC
15	TRBV19	-	-	TRBJ2-7	CASSIIDGSSYEQYF	TGTGCCAGTAGTATTATAGACGGGAGCTCCTACGAGCAGTACTTC
13	TRBV7-9	-	TRBD1	TRBJ1-5	CASRQGRNQPQHF	TGTGCCAGCCGACAGGGGCGCAATCAGCCCCAGCATTTT
15	TRBV6-2/TRBV6-3	-	-	TRBJ1-5	CASSYALPGGQPQHF	TGTGCCAGCAGTTATGCACTCCCGGGGGGTCAGCCCCAGCATTTT
15	TRBV5-1	-	TRBD1	TRBJ1-6	CASSAGGTYNSPLHF	TGCGCCAGCAGCGCAGGGGGTACCTATAATTCACCCCTCCACTTT
17	TRBV15	-	-	TRBJ2-6	CATSRVPIRSGANVLTF	TGTGCCACCAGCAGAGTTCCTATTCGTTCTGGGGCCAACGTCCTGACTTTC
16	TRBV6-6	few	TRBD1	TRBJ1-5	CASSRWTGSGNQPQHF	TGTGCCAGCAGCCGATGGACAGGGTCCGGGAATCAGCCCCAGCATTTT
12	TRBV5-4	-	-	TRBJ2-5	CASSLVGETQYF	TGTGCCAGCAGCCTAGTTGGGGAGACCCAGTACTTC
15	TRBV4-1	-	TRBD1	TRBJ2-7	CASSQGDRGYYEQYF	TGCGCCAGCAGCCAGGGGGACAGGGGGTACTACGAGCAGTACTTC
12	TRBV19	-	-	TRBJ2-3	CASSSGTDTQYF	TGTGCCAGTAGTTCGGGCACAGATACGCAGTATTTT
15	TRBV13	-	-	TRBJ2-7	CASSIGGGYIYEQYF	TGTGCCAGCAGCATAGGGGGGGGATATATATACGAGCAGTACTTC
16	TRBV4-3	-	TRBD1	TRBJ2-1	CASSHPGTGGINEQFF	TGCGCCAGCAGCCATCCAGGGACAGGAGGGATCAATGAGCAGTTCTTC
15	TRBV5-1	-	-	TRBJ2-5	CASTPRSGGRETQYF	TGCGCCAGCACGCCCCGTTCCGGGGGTCGGGAGACCCAGTACTTC
15	TRBV19	-	-	TRBJ1-5	CASTAGGVSNQPQHF	TGTGCCAGTACCGCGGGGGGCGTCAGCAATCAGCCCCAGCATTTT
15	TRBV6-5	-	-	TRBJ2-3	CASSSEGGSTDTQYF	TGTGCCAGCAGCTCCGAAGGGGGTTCCACAGATACGCAGTATTTT
14	TRBV6-5	-	TRBD1	TRBJ1-1	CASSSSGGEAEAFF	TGTGCCAGCAGTTCGTCAGGGGGCGAGGCTGAAGCTTTCTTT
16	TRBV6-6	-	TRBD1	TRBJ1-3	CASSPRTGYSGNTIYF	TGTGCCAGCAGTCCCCGGACAGGTTACTCTGGAAACACCATATATTTT
17	TRBV5-8	-	TRBD1	TRBJ2-3	CASSLGSLGQGGDTQYF	TGTGCCAGCAGCTTGGGCTCCCTGGGACAGGGCGGAGATACGCAGTATTTT
14	TRBV3-1/TRBV3-2	-	TRBD2	TRBJ2-7	CASSQKGLYYEQYF	TGTGCCAGCAGCCAGAAGGGACTATACTACGAGCAGTACTTC
17	TRBV2	-	TRBD2	TRBJ2-1	CASTLELAGALYNEQFF	TGTGCCAGCACCCTAGAACTAGCGGGGGCCCTCTACAATGAGCAGTTCTTC